Presented here are 27 T cell receptor beta chains from one specimen sequenced in a study of T-cell memory formation after mild COVID-19. TCRdb re-derived calls from the 5' RACE reads in MiXCR, one entry per CDR3 protein. This sample has some 130,000 distinct CDR3 sequences, with about 15% found just once. The specimen was PBMCs or a T cell subset sorted from them (not recorded which). These receptors were collected from an adult woman who had mild COVID-19 (a few samples of this study predate the infection). Cell type and time point are not known.

The J gene is TRBJ2-1, the V gene TRBV5-1; the D call may be TRBD1 or TRBD2 (6 bases each). Trimming pared 2 bases from V and 9 bases from J, leaving 15 bases between. The CDR3 has 14 amino acids. Germline V gene lookup returns CDR1 SGHRS and CDR2 YFSETQ. The CDR3 loop is CASSFGGLNGEQFF. DNA of the CDR3: TGCGCCAGCAGCTTTGGGGGGCTAAATGGTGAGCAGTTCTTC.

This chain uses TRBV6-6 with TRBJ1-1, with 7 nucleotides matching TRBD1. The J segment lost 4 bases and the V segment lost 6 bases, leaving 8 bases of the junction unmatched. CDR1 is MNHNY and CDR2 is SVGAGI in the germline V gene (reference sequence). There are 14 residues in the CDR3. The CDR3 sequence is CASSLGQMGTEAFF. The CDR3 DNA follows: TGTGCCAGCAGCCTGGGACAGATGGGCACTGAAGCTTTCTTT.

This clonotype has just a few counts. V usage is TRBV3-1 and J usage is TRBJ2-2, with 8 bases lining up with TRBD1. J was trimmed by 3 bases and V by 6 bases; bases with no gene match: 6. The CDR3 length is 15 residues. CDR1 is LGHDT, CDR2 YNNKEL, per germline (reference sequence). CDR3 sequence reads: CASSRRGPDTGELFF. The CDR3 nucleotides are TGTGCCAGCAGTCGCAGGGGGCCGGACACCGGGGAGCTGTTTTTT.

This clonotype was counted between two and nine times. The chain has TRBV20-1 and TRBJ2-7; D is perhaps TRBD2 (7 bases). The CDR3 sequence is 14 residues long. V was cut by 6 bases and J by 6 bases, with 21 bases left in between. Germline V lookup: CDR1 DFQATT, CDR2 SNEGSKA (reference sequence). The chain's CDR3 is CSAKQGGGVGEQYF. The CDR3 DNA is TGCAGTGCAAAACAGGGAGGGGGGGTCGGCGAGCAGTACTTC.

This clonotype was found a few times. J is TRBJ2-7 and V is TRBV18; D remains unclear. V was shortened by 2 bases and J by 2 bases, with 7 bases between the two germline ends. This CDR3 comprises 13 residues. Germline lookup yields CDR1 KGHSH and CDR2 LQKENI. The CDR3 reads CASSPTEAYEQYF. Here the CDR3 DNA reads TGTGCCAGCTCACCAACAGAAGCCTACGAGCAGTACTTC.

The chain uses TRBV7-2 and TRBJ2-7, with TRBD1 matching over 7 bases. This CDR3 has 16 amino acids. With V trimmed by 2 bases and J by 3 bases, 10 bases remained unmatched. CDR1 is SGHTA and CDR2 is FQGNSA in the germline V gene. The CDR3 region has the DNA TGTGCCAGCAGCTTAAGGGGGCGGAACAGTCACTACGAGCAGTACTTC. Residues: CASSLRGRNSHYEQYF.

This clonotype was counted a few times. The V and J genes are TRBV27 and TRBJ2-3; 11 bases are shared with TRBD1. The V gene end was trimmed by 9 bases and the J gene end by 2 bases; junction bases not matched to a gene: 13. The CDR3 has 17 residues. Germline CDR1 is MNHEY and CDR2 is SMNVEV (reference sequence). This chain's CDR3 is CASSGTGGSLFTDTQYF. The DNA for the CDR3 is TGTGCCAGTTCGGGGACAGGGGGTTCCCTTTTCACAGATACGCAGTATTTT.

The chain combines TRBV29-1 with TRBJ2-7, with a weak D call TRBD1 (7 bases). This CDR3 is 12 amino acids long. The ends were cut back, 7 bases at V and 5 bases at J, with 15 bases in the middle. Germline V CDR1 and CDR2: SQVTM, ANQGSEA. The CDR3 spells CSAGDRVDEQYF. Written as DNA, the CDR3 is TGCAGCGCGGGGGACAGAGTCGACGAGCAGTACTTC.

This clonotype has only a few counts. The rearrangement joins TRBV5-1 to TRBJ1-1; D unresolved. Trimming took 0 bases from V and 10 from J, leaving 7 bases between them. The CDR3 is 11 residues long. The V gene's germline CDR1 is SGHRS and CDR2 YFSETQ. The CDR3 DNA reads TGCGCCAGCAGCTTGGATGGGTTAGCTTTCTTT. Protein product: CASSLDGLAFF.

This chain joins TRBV6-4 and TRBJ1-2; 7 bases agree with TRBD1. This CDR3 comprises 13 residues. J gave up 4 bases and V 8 bases, and 7 bases lay outside the gene matches. Germline lookup yields CDR1 MRHNA and CDR2 SNTAGT. The CDR3 here is CASAEGAAYGYTF. CDR3 nucleotide sequence: TGTGCCAGCGCCGAGGGGGCGGCCTATGGCTACACCTTC.

V is TRBV5-1 and J is TRBJ2-3, with D possibly TRBD1 on 6 matching bases. The V end was cut by 4 bases, the J end by 6 bases, with 15 bases between. The germline V gene has CDR1 SGHRS and CDR2 YFSETQ. The CDR3 extends over 14 amino acids. CDR3 residues: CASSEGQPSDTQYF. In DNA form, the CDR3 reads TGCGCCAGCAGCGAAGGACAGCCATCGGATACGCAGTATTTT.

This clonotype was detected only a few times. V and J are TRBV20-1 and TRBJ2-7; TRBD1 is a possible D gene (6 bases). Germline V gene lookup returns CDR1 DFQATT and CDR2 SNEGSKA (reference sequence). The CDR3 sequence is 14 residues long. Deletions cut 4 bases from V and 0 bases from J, with 13 bases between. The CDR3 bases are TGCAGTGCTACAAAGACAGGCGTCTCCTACGAGCAGTACTTC. Its protein is CSATKTGVSYEQYF.

This clonotype has just a few counts. V is TRBV29-1 and J is TRBJ2-7, with 9 bases identical to TRBD1. CDR1 and CDR2 from the germline V gene are SQVTM and ANQGSEA. V lost 4 bases, J lost 1 base, and 5 bases stayed unmatched. The CDR3 length is 14 residues. In DNA, the CDR3 is TGCAGCGTTGTTACCGGGACAGGGTCCTACGAGCAGTACTTC. This encodes CSVVTGTGSYEQYF.

The V and J genes are TRBV5-1 and TRBJ2-4; 8 positions agree with TRBD1. The junction had 2 bases not matched to a gene; V was cut back by 4 bases and J by 5 bases. Looked up from germline, CDR1 is SGHRS and CDR2 is YFSETQ. CDR3 length equals 13 residues. CDR3 coding DNA: TGCGCCAGCAGCCCGGGACAGGAAAACATTCAGTACTTC. This encodes CASSPGQENIQYF.

The gene calls are TRBV4-1 and TRBJ2-3; 8 positions match TRBD1. Trimming cost V 3 bases and J 4 bases; bases outside gene matches: 9. This CDR3 region has 16 residues. In germline, CDR1 is MGHRA, CDR2 YSYEKL. The CDR3 nucleotides read TGCGCCAGCAGCCAGGAAGGACAGGGCGGAGCAGATACGCAGTATTTT. It translates to CASSQEGQGGADTQYF.

V is TRBV5-1 and J is TRBJ1-1, with D tentatively TRBD1 (6 bases). This CDR3 is 15 amino acids long. CDR1 SGHRS and CDR2 YFSETQ come from the germline V gene. The ends were cut back, 4 bases at V and 0 bases at J, with 13 bases in the middle. The CDR3, as DNA: TGCGCCAGCAGCGGGGACGGGACAATGAACACTGAAGCTTTCTTT. Translating it yields CASSGDGTMNTEAFF.

CDR3 nucleotide sequence: TGTGCCAGCAGCGCGCCGACGGGGGGCTGGGAGACCCAGTACTTC. Protein: CASSAPTGGWETQYF. The rearrangement uses TRBV11-2 and TRBJ2-5; possible D gene TRBD2, 7 bases. Trimming left V 5 bases short and J 5 bases short, with 18 bases between. CDR1 and CDR2 from the germline V gene are SGHAT and FQNNGV. CDR3 size: 15 residues.

The rearrangement joins TRBV5-1 to TRBJ1-2; D might be TRBD1 (5 bases). Germline loops: CDR1 SGHRS, CDR2 YFSETQ. Trimming took off 4 bases at V and 0 bases at J, with 13 bases between the two ends. The CDR3 is 15 amino acids. The CDR3 region has the DNA TGCGCCAGCAGCAACCGGGACGGTACTAACTATGGCTACACCTTC. Protein product: CASSNRDGTNYGYTF.

The rearrangement uses TRBV30 and TRBJ1-2; D unclear. V dropped 0 bases and J dropped 4 bases, with 9 bases sitting between them. Germline V CDR1 and CDR2: GTSNPN, SVGIG (reference sequence). The CDR3 is 13 residues long. The CDR3 region has the DNA TGTGCCTGGAGTGTAGGACGCAGCTATGGCTACACCTTC. Residues: CAWSVGRSYGYTF.

This clonotype was recorded a few times. The V gene is TRBV5-1, the J gene TRBJ2-1; a possible D gene is TRBD2 (5 bases). Trimming left V 3 bases short and J 4 bases short, with 11 bases between. Germline-derived CDR1 and CDR2 are SGHRS and YFSETQ. The CDR3 has 14 residues. For the CDR3, the DNA is TGCGCCAGCAGCTCCCCCGGGGTGTACAATGAGCAGTTCTTC. Translation gives CASSSPGVYNEQFF.

This clonotype was seen many times. The chain couples TRBV10-3 to TRBJ1-5; no firm D call. Per the germline V gene, CDR1 is ENHRY and CDR2 is SYGVKD. V lost 6 bases and J 1 base, leaving 7 bases between the germline ends. The CDR3 runs 13 residues. The CDR3 loop is CAIRTDSNQPQHF. The CDR3 bases are TGTGCCATCAGGACGGACAGCAATCAGCCCCAGCATTTT.

This clonotype was picked up a small number of times. V and J are TRBV27 and TRBJ2-4; D not certain. With 6 bases removed from V and 4 bases from J, the gap between germline ends came to 22 bases. Germline loops: CDR1 MNHEY, CDR2 SMNVEV (reference sequence). This CDR3 has 17 residues. As DNA, the CDR3 is TGTGCCAGCAGCCAGAAGGGTATGGCATATCAGAAAAACATTCAGTACTTC. Amino acid sequence: CASSQKGMAYQKNIQYF.

This clonotype was counted many times. The V gene is TRBV7-3, the J gene TRBJ2-1; 10 bases are a match to TRBD2. The CDR3 extends over 16 amino acids. V lost 5 bases and J lost 2; bases outside the gene matches: 6. CDR1 SGHTA and CDR2 FQGTGA come from the germline V gene. The CDR3 region has the DNA TGTGCCAGCAGCGGAGACGGGACTAGCGCCTACAATGAGCAGTTCTTC. Translating it yields CASSGDGTSAYNEQFF. The full variable domain, completed using reference TRBV7-3 and TRBJ2-1, is GAGVSQTPSNKVTEKGKYVELRCDPISGHTALYWYRQSLGQGPEFLIYFQGTGAADDSGLPNDRFFAVRPEGSVSTLKIQRTERGDSAVYLCASSGDGTSAYNEQFFGPGTRLTVL.

The chain joins TRBV24-1 to TRBJ2-1, with 9 positions matching TRBD1. This CDR3 is 15 amino acids long. V lost 4 bases to trimming and J lost 4 bases; unmatched junction nucleotides: 4. Germline V gives CDR1 KGHDR, CDR2 SFDVKD. The CDR3 region has the DNA TGTGCCACCAGTGAACTGGACAGGGGATACAATGAGCAGTTCTTC. This sequence encodes CATSELDRGYNEQFF.

This chain joins TRBV6-5 and TRBJ2-3, with D possibly TRBD1 on 8 matching bases. V was trimmed by 6 bases and J by 6 bases, leaving 19 bases between them. CDR1 MNHEY and CDR2 SVGAGI come from the germline V gene. The CDR3 runs to 15 residues. CDR3 sequence (DNA): TGTGCCAGCAGAACAGGGGGGGCCCGGGTTGATACGCAGTATTTT. Protein product: CASRTGGARVDTQYF.

The J gene is TRBJ1-1, the V gene TRBV5-5; 9 nucleotides align to TRBD1. The CDR3 length is 15 residues. Losses at the gene ends were 4 bases for V and 4 bases for J; bases not matched to a gene: 8. Germline assignment: CDR1 SGHKS and CDR2 YYEKEE (reference sequence). The CDR3 coding sequence is TGTGCCAGCAGCGGCGGGGGACAGGGTATCACTGAAGCTTTCTTT. Residues: CASSGGGQGITEAFF.

This clonotype was seen a few times. The chain joins TRBV7-2 to TRBJ2-1; D gene unclear. With 2 bases removed from V and 0 bases from J, the gap between germline ends came to 8 bases. This CDR3 region has 15 residues. Germline loops: CDR1 SGHTA, CDR2 FQGNSA. CDR3 loop: CASSLISFSYNEQFF. The CDR3 DNA sequence: TGTGCCAGCAGCTTAATCAGTTTCTCCTACAATGAGCAGTTCTTC.